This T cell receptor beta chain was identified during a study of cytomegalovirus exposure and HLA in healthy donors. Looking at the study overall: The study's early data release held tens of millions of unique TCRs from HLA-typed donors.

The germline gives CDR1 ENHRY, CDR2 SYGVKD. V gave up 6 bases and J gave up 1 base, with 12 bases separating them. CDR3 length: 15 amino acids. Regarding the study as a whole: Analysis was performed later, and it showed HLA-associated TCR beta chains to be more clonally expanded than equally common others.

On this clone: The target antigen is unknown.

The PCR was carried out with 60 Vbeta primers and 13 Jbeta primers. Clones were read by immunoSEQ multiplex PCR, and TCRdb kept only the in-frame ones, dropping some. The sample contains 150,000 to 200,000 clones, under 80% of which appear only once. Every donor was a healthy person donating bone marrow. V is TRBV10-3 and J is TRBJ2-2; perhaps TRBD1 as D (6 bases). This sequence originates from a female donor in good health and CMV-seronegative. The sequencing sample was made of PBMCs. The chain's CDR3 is CAIRPQGLNTGELFF. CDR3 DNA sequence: TGTGCCATCAGACCACAGGGATTGAACACCGGGGAGCTGTTTTTT.